One and the same sample provided the 13 T cell receptor beta chains below, sequenced in a study of blood T cell repertoires in COVID-19. The table came from immunoSEQ multiplex PCR; TCRdb's copy has only in-frame clones and leaves some out. This sample has 75,000 to 80,000 clones, with around 91% found just once. Specimen: peripheral blood. All receptors come from a human donor in a cohort sampled during active COVID-19.

This rearrangement joins TRBV25-1 to TRBJ2-2, with D maybe TRBD1 (5 bases). In germline, CDR1 is MGHDK, CDR2 SYGVNS. This CDR3 is built from 15 residues. The V end was cut by 4 bases, the J end by 0 bases, with 9 bases between. The CDR3 nucleotides read TGTGCCAGCAGTGTACAGGATACGAACACCGGGGAGCTGTTTTTT. Protein product: CASSVQDTNTGELFF.

This chain links TRBV6-2 or TRBV6-3 with TRBJ2-7; TRBD2 matches 11 bases. From germline, CDR1 is MNHEY and CDR2 SVGEGT. J was trimmed by 3 bases and V by 5 bases; bases with no gene match: 6. This CDR3 spans 15 amino acids. As DNA, the CDR3 is TGTGCCAGCAGTCCAACTAGCGGGGGCGGCTACGAGCAGTACTTC. This gives the protein CASSPTSGGGYEQYF.

This clone occurred a few times. The V gene is TRBV10-1, the J gene TRBJ2-2, with D perhaps matching TRBD1 (6 bases). The CDR3 totals 14 residues. V was trimmed by 6 bases and J by 3 bases, leaving 11 bases between them. Per the germline V gene, CDR1 is WNHNN and CDR2 is SYGVQD (reference sequence). As DNA, the CDR3 is TGCGCCAGCAGGCAGGGGTCGCACACCGGGGAGCTGTTTTTT. Translation: CASRQGSHTGELFF.

V and J are TRBV27 and TRBJ1-5; 9 bases fit TRBD1. The trim removed 4 bases at V and 6 bases at J, leaving 4 bases unmatched. The CDR3 runs to 14 residues. CDR1 and CDR2 (germline): MNHEY, SMNVEV (reference sequence). The CDR3 reads CASSWGQGTQPQHF. In DNA form, the CDR3 reads TGTGCCAGCAGTTGGGGACAGGGAACTCAGCCCCAGCATTTT.

This chain connects TRBV2 to TRBJ2-7; the D is unclear. Germline V gene sequence: CDR1 SNHLY, CDR2 FYNNEI. The CDR3 sequence is 14 residues long. Between the trimmed V and J ends, which lost 3 bases and 3 bases, there was a span of 12 bases. CDR3 protein: CASSDLSRSYEQYF. The CDR3 bases are TGTGCCAGCAGTGACCTGTCTAGGAGCTACGAGCAGTACTTC.

The rearrangement links TRBV6-5 to TRBJ1-2, with D unclear. There are 15 residues in the CDR3. Germline loops: CDR1 MNHEY, CDR2 SVGAGI. Trimming left V 2 bases short and J 5 bases short, with 15 bases between. Here the CDR3 reads CASSYGSWRGYGYTF. The CDR3 DNA reads as TGTGCCAGCAGTTACGGTAGTTGGAGAGGGTATGGCTACACCTTC.

J is TRBJ1-5 and V is TRBV27; 10 bases agree with TRBD1. J gave up 7 bases and V 6 bases, and 9 bases lay outside the gene matches. The CDR3 spans 15 residues. Germline-derived CDR1 and CDR2 are MNHEY and SMNVEV (reference sequence). The CDR3 DNA reads as TGTGCCAGCAGCGATCGGGACAGGGGACGCCAGCCCCAGCATTTT. It encodes CASSDRDRGRQPQHF.

This sequence joins TRBV6-2 or TRBV6-3 and TRBJ1-5, with 10 positions matching TRBD1. CDR1 is MNHEY, CDR2 SVGEGT, per germline. CDR3 length: 13 residues. Trimming at V came to 4 bases and at J to 10 bases, leaving 4 bases not matched to a gene. CDR3 nucleotides: TGTGCCAGCAGTTTCCGACAGGGGGCACCCCAGCATTTT. It is translated as CASSFRQGAPQHF.

The genes are TRBV12-3 or TRBV12-4 and TRBJ2-1, with TRBD2 matching 9 bases. The CDR3 totals 11 residues. Trimming took 5 bases from V and 16 from J; bases not matched to a gene: 6. DNA of the CDR3: TGTGCCAGCAGTCCGGGGACTAGCTATTTCTTC. Its translation is CASSPGTSYFF.

This clone was observed a single time. The V call is TRBV6-5, the J call TRBJ1-2, with TRBD1 identical over 8 bases. The CDR3 covers 14 residues. Germline CDR1 and CDR2: MNHEY and SVGAGI. Trimming removed 7 bases from V and 8 bases from J; junction bases left unmatched: 12. The CDR3 sequence is CASKEWGQERGYTF. Written as DNA, the CDR3 is TGTGCCAGCAAGGAATGGGGACAGGAAAGAGGCTACACCTTC.

The V call is TRBV5-1, the J call TRBJ2-4, with 11 bases identical to TRBD2. The CDR3 sequence is 16 residues long. Unmatched junction bases numbered 11, after V lost 4 bases and J lost 8 bases. Germline CDR1 SGHRS, CDR2 YFSETQ. The CDR3 here is CASSAGSGGALDIQYF. The CDR3 bases are TGCGCCAGCAGCGCCGGTAGCGGGGGGGCTTTAGACATTCAGTACTTC.

V is TRBV27 and J is TRBJ2-5; D is possibly TRBD2 (5 bases). This CDR3 spans 12 amino acids. Trimming pared 6 bases from V and 0 bases from J, leaving 5 bases between. CDR1 and CDR2 from the germline V gene are MNHEY and SMNVEV (reference sequence). CDR3 sequence: CASRRDQETQYF. CDR3 sequence (DNA): TGTGCCAGCAGGAGGGACCAAGAGACCCAGTACTTC.

This clone was counted once. The rearrangement links TRBV10-3 to TRBJ2-3; TRBD2 matches 11 bases. CDR3 size: 16 residues. The junction had 4 bases not matched to a gene; V was cut back by 4 bases and J by 1 base. Germline values: CDR1 ENHRY, CDR2 SYGVKD. CDR3 sequence (DNA): TGTGCCATCAGTGGAATAGCGGGGGGGGGCACAGATACGCAGTATTTT. This gives the protein CAISGIAGGGTDTQYF.